This is a list of T cell receptor beta chains from one sample in a study of control samples from healthy donors and cancer patients. Method: immunoSEQ multiplex PCR; TCRdb's copy keeps in-frame clones and lacks some. Altogether roughly 150,000 clones are present, about 94% being singletons, with the ten largest covering about 2.4%. Sequenced sample: blood. The source is a middle-aged man in good health. The CDR3 runs from the conserved cysteine through the conserved F or W. Each record gives: V gene, CDR3 length, clone size, D gene, J gene, CDR3 DNA, CDR3 protein. The D gene is left open where the match is weak. Part of the rows lack a size; the others show once, few, many or a class for expanded clones.

>TRBV27|17|NA|TRBD1|TRBJ1-6
TGTGCCAGCAGTCGACAGGGGGCAGCAAACTATAATTCACCCCTCCACTTT
CASSRQGAANYNSPLHF
>TRBV5-1|16|NA|NA|TRBJ1-3
TGCGCCAGCAGCTTAGACAGTCCCAGCTCTGGAAACACCATATATTTT
CASSLDSPSSGNTIYF
>TRBV28|16|NA|NA|TRBJ1-1
TGTGCCAGCAGTTTATCCGCTCCCCCTTCGAACACTGAAGCTTTCTTT
CASSLSAPPSNTEAFF
>TRBV19|12|NA|NA|TRBJ2-1
TGTGCCAGTAGTATCCAGCCTAATGAGCAGTTCTTC
CASSIQPNEQFF
>TRBV19|15|once|TRBD1|TRBJ2-5
TGTGCCAGTAGTATTCAGGGGGCGAACCAAGAGACCCAGTACTTC
CASSIQGANQETQYF
>TRBV18|18|NA|NA|TRBJ2-3
TGTGCCAGCTCACCACTCCTTGTGCAGGGACTTGCCACAGATACGCAGTATTTT
CASSPLLVQGLATDTQYF
>TRBV19|15|NA|TRBD1|TRBJ1-5
TGTGCCAGTAGTGGGGGACAGGGCCACAATCAGCCCCAGCATTTT
CASSGGQGHNQPQHF
>TRBV5-1|16|NA|TRBD2|TRBJ2-3
TGCGCCAGCAGCCCCCCGTCTAGCGGGGGCACAGATACGCAGTATTTT
CASSPPSSGGTDTQYF
>TRBV15|14|NA|NA|TRBJ2-7
TGTGCCACCAGTCCTGGCGGGCCCCCCTACGAGCAGTACTTC
CATSPGGPPYEQYF
>TRBV28|15|NA|NA|TRBJ2-2
TGTGCCAGCAGTCTCCCGCAGGCCAACACCGGGGAGCTGTTTTTT
CASSLPQANTGELFF
>TRBV6-5|14|NA|NA|TRBJ1-6
TGTGCCAGCAGCCGGGACCGAGGGAATTCACCCCTCCACTTT
CASSRDRGNSPLHF
>TRBV18|15|NA|TRBD1|TRBJ1-2
TGTGCCAGCTCACCAGCCGGGACAGCTAGCTATGGCTACACCTTC
CASSPAGTASYGYTF
>TRBV5-1|15|few|NA|TRBJ2-6
TGCGCCAGCAGCTTGGGACAGGCTGGGGCCAACGTCCTGACTTTC
CASSLGQAGANVLTF
>TRBV4-1|19|NA|TRBD1|TRBJ1-3
TGCGCCAGCAGCCAAGATTCAACAGGGGTTGCCTACTCTGGAAACACCATATATTTT
CASSQDSTGVAYSGNTIYF
>TRBV11-2|13|NA|NA|TRBJ2-5
TGTGCCAGCAGCCCGGGGACACAAGAGACCCAGTACTTC
CASSPGTQETQYF
>TRBV28|14|NA|NA|TRBJ2-3
TGTGCCAGCAGTTTTGATAGAGGCACAGATACGCAGTATTTT
CASSFDRGTDTQYF
>TRBV7-9|14|NA|NA|TRBJ1-1
TGTGCCAGCAGCTTAGAGACAGCGAACACTGAAGCTTTCTTT
CASSLETANTEAFF
>TRBV7-9|14|NA|NA|TRBJ2-1
TGTGCCAGCAGCCTACGGCAGGGACTCAATGAGCAGTTCTTC
CASSLRQGLNEQFF